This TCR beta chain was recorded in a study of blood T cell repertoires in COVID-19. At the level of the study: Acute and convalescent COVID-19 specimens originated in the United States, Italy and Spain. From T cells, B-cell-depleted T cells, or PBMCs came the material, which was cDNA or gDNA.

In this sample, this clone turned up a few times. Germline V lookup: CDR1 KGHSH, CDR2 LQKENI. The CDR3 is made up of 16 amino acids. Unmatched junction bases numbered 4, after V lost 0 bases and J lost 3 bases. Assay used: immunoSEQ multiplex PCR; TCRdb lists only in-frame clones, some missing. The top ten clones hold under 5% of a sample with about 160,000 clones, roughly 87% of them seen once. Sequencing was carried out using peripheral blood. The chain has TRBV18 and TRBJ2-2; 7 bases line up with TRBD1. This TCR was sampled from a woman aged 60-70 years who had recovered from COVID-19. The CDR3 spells CASSPPTGVDTGELFF. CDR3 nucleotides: TGTGCCAGCTCACCACCCACAGGGGTGGACACCGGGGAGCTGTTTTTT.